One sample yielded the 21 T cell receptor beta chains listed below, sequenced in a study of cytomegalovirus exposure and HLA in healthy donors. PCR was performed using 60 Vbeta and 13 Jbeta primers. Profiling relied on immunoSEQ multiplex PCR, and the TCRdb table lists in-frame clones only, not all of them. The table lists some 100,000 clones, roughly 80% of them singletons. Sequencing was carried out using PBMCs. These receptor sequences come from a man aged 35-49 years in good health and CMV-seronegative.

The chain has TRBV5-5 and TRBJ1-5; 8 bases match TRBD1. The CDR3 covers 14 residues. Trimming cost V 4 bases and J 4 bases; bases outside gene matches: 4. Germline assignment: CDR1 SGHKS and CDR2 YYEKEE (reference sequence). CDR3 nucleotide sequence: TGTGCCAGCAGCGACACAGGGGGAAATCAGCCCCAGCATTTT. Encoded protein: CASSDTGGNQPQHF.

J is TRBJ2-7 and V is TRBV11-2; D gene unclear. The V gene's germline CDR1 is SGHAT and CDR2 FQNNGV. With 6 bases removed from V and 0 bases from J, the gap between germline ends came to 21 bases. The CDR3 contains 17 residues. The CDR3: CASSKSIPGAYSYEQYV. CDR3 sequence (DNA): TGTGCCAGCAGTAAATCCATTCCGGGTGCCTACTCCTACGAGCAGTACGTC.

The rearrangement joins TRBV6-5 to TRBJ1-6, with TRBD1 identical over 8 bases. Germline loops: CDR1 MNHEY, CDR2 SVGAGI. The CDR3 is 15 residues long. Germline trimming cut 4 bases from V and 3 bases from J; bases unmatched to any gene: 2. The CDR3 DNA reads TGTGCCAGCAGTTCAGGGACAGGCTATAATTCACCCCTCCACTTT. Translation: CASSSGTGYNSPLHF.

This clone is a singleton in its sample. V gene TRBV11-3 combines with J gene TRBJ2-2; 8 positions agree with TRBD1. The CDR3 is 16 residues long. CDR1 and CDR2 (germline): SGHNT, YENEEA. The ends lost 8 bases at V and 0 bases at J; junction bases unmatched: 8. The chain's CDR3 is CASSPGGRANTGELFF. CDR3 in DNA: TGTGCCAGCTCCCCAGGGGGCCGCGCGAACACCGGGGAGCTGTTTTTT.

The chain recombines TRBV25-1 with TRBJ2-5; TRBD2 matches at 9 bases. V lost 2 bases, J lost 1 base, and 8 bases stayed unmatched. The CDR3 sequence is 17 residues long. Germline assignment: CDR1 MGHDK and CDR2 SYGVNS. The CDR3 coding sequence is TGTGCCAGCAGTGAAGCCTCGGGACTAGCTTTCCAAGAGACCCAGTACTTC. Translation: CASSEASGLAFQETQYF. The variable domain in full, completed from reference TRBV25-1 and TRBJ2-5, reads EADIYQTPRYLVIGTGKKITLECSQTMGHDKMYWYQQDPGMELHLIHYSYGVNSTEKGDLSSESTVSRIRTEHFPLTLESARPSHTSQYLCASSEASGLAFQETQYFGPGTRLLVL.

The CDR3 DNA sequence: TGTGCCAGCAGGACAGGTTTGGGCAGCAATCAGCCCCAGCATTTT. Translated: CASRTGLGSNQPQHF. This chain connects TRBV2 to TRBJ1-5, with a tentative D call TRBD1 (6 bases). Trimming removed 6 bases at V and 1 base at J, with 13 bases between. Germline CDR1 and CDR2: SNHLY and FYNNEI. There are 15 residues in the CDR3.

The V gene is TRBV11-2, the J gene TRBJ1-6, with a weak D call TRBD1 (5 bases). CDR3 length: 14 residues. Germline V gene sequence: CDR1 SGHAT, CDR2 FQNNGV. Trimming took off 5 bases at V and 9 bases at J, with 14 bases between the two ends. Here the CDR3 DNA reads TGTGCCAGCAGCCCCAGGGTCAATAGTTCACCCCTCCACTTT. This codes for CASSPRVNSSPLHF.

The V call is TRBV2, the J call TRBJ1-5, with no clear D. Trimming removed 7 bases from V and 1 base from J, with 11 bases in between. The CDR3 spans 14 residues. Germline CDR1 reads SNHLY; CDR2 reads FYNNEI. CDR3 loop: CASNRGRSNQPQHF. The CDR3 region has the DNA TGTGCCAGCAACAGAGGGAGAAGCAATCAGCCCCAGCATTTT.

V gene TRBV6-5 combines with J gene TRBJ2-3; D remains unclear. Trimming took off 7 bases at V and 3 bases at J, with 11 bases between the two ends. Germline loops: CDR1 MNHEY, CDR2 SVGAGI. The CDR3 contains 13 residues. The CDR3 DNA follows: TGTGCCAGCACCGAACCCGGGACAGATACGCAGTATTTT. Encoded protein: CASTEPGTDTQYF.

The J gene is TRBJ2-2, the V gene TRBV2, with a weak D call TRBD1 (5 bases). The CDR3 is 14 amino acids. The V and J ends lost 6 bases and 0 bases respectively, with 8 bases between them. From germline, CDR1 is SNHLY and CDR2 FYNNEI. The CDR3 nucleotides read TGTGCCAGCAGGGAGACAGCGAACACCGGGGAGCTGTTTTTT. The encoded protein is CASRETANTGELFF.

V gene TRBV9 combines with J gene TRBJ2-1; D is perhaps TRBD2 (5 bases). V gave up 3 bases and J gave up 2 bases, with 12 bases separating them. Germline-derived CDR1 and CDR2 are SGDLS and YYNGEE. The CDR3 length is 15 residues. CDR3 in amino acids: CASSGPAGAYNEQFF. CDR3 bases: TGTGCCAGCAGCGGGCCGGCGGGCGCCTACAATGAGCAGTTCTTC.

The CDR3 region has the DNA TGCGCCAGCAGCTCGGGTTGGGGGCTTAATGAAAAACTGTTTTTT. It encodes CASSSGWGLNEKLFF. This chain connects TRBV5-1 to TRBJ1-4, with D possibly being TRBD1 (6 bases). CDR1 SGHRS and CDR2 YFSETQ come from the germline V gene. Trimming removed 3 bases at V and 4 bases at J, with 13 bases between. The CDR3 contains 15 residues.

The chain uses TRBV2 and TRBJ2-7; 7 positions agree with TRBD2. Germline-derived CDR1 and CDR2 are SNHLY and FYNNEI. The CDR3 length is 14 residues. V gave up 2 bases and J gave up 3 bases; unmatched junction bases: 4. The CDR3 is CASSEFGGGYEQYF. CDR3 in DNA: TGTGCCAGCAGTGAATTTGGGGGGGGCTACGAGCAGTACTTC.

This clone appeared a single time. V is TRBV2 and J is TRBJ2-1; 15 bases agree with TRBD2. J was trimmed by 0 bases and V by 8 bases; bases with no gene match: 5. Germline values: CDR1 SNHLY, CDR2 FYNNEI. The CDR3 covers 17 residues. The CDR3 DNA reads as TGTGCCAGCGCCGTGGGACTAGCGGGGGGCTCCTACAATGAGCAGTTCTTC. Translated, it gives CASAVGLAGGSYNEQFF.

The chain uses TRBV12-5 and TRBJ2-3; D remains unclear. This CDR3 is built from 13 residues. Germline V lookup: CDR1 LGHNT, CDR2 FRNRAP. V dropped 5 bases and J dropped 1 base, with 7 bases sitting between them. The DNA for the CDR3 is TGTGCTAGTGGTCCTTCGGGCACAGATACGCAGTATTTT. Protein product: CASGPSGTDTQYF.

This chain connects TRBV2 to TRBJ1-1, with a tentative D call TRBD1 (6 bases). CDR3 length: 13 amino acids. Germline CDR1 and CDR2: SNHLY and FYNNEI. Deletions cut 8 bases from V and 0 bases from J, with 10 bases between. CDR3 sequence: CASWRQVNTEAFF. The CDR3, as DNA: TGTGCCAGCTGGCGACAGGTGAACACTGAAGCTTTCTTT.

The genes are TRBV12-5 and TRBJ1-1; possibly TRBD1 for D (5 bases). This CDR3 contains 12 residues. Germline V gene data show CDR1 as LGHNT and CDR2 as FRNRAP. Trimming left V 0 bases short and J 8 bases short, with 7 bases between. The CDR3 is CASGLVRGEAFF. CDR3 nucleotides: TGTGCTAGTGGTTTGGTACGGGGGGAAGCTTTCTTT.

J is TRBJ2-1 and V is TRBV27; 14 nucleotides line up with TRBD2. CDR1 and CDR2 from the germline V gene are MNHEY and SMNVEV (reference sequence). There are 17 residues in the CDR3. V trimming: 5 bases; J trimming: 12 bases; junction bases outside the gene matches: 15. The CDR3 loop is CASSPTGTSGGSARQFF. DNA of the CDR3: TGTGCCAGCAGTCCGACCGGGACTAGCGGGGGCTCTGCCCGGCAGTTCTTC.

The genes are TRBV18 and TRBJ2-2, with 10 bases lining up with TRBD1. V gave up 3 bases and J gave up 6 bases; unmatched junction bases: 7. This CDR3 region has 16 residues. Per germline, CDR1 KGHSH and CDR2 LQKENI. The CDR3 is CASSPRQGAGSGELFF. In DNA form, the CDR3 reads TGTGCCAGCTCACCGCGACAGGGGGCGGGCTCCGGGGAGCTGTTTTTT. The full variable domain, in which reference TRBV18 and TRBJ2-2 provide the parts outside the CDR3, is NAGVMQNPRHLVRRRGQEARLRCSPMKGHSHVYWYRQLPEEGLKFMVYLQKENIIDESGMPKERFSAEFPKEGPSILRIQQVVRGDSAAYFCASSPRQGAGSGELFFGEGSRLTVL.

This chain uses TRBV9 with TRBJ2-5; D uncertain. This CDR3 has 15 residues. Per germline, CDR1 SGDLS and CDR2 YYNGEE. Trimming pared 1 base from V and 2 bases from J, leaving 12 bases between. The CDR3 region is CASSVMVSLQETQYF. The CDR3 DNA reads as TGTGCCAGCAGCGTAATGGTTTCACTTCAAGAGACCCAGTACTTC.

The chain's CDR3 is CASSLGWENYGYTF. CDR3 DNA: TGCGCCAGCAGCTTGGGGTGGGAGAACTATGGCTACACCTTC. The chain couples TRBV5-1 to TRBJ1-2; D remains unclear. Germline-derived CDR1 and CDR2 are SGHRS and YFSETQ. Trimming left V 0 bases short and J 2 bases short, with 8 bases between. The CDR3 length is 14 residues.